This T cell receptor (beta chain) was identified in a study of cytomegalovirus exposure and HLA in healthy donors. This CDR3 comprises 12 residues. Looked up from germline, CDR1 is SEHNR and CDR2 is FQNEAQ (reference sequence). Use of 60 Vbeta and 13 Jbeta primers characterized the PCR. Only in-frame clones appear in the TCRdb table, and some are missing; sequencing was by immunoSEQ multiplex PCR. The sample shows under 250,000 clones, around three quarters of them seen only once. For this clone: What it binds is unknown. At one boundary the junction diverges from the germline segment, which might be a read error.

General observations from the study: Researchers reported from a later analysis that most CMV-associated TCR beta chains appeared HLA-restricted. Cytomegalovirus-associated TCR beta chains were listed, numbering some 150. Clonal expansion was found to be greater in HLA-associated TCR beta chains than in equally common others in a later analysis.

Sequenced sample: PBMCs. The sequence was collected from a man under 40 in good health and CMV-seronegative. V gene TRBV7-9 combines with J gene TRBJ2-7, with D unresolved. CDR3 coding DNA: TGTTCCAGCAGTTTTGACTCGCGCGAGCAGTACTTC. Translated: CSSSFDSREQYF.